The 21 T cell receptor beta chains reported below all come from one sample, sequenced in a study of T cell responses to AZD1222 COVID-19 vaccine. TCRdb's table, derived via immunoSEQ multiplex PCR, lists solely in-frame clones and lacks some. The repertoire holds approximately 70,000 clones, with 75% to 85% as singletons. The source material was peripheral blood, sampled 28 days after the second AZD1222 dose. The receptor source for this set is an adult who received the AZD1222 COVID-19 vaccine.

The chain joins TRBV4-3 to TRBJ2-1; 7 nucleotides agree with TRBD1. This CDR3 is 13 amino acids long. In germline, CDR1 is LGHNA, CDR2 YSLEER. V was clipped by 5 bases and J by 6 bases; unmatched bases: 4. As DNA, the CDR3 is TGCGCCAGCAGCAATTACAGGGGCAATGAGCAGTTCTTC. As protein: CASSNYRGNEQFF.

This chain joins TRBV18 and TRBJ2-1, with 8 bases identical to TRBD1. Germline-derived CDR1 and CDR2 are KGHSH and LQKENI. After removal of 3 bases from V and 0 bases from J, the junction contained 4 bases not matched to a gene. The CDR3 extends over 16 amino acids. CDR3 bases: TGTGCCAGCTCACCCGGGACAGGCAGCTCCTACAATGAGCAGTTCTTC. It translates to CASSPGTGSSYNEQFF.

This clone was observed a few times. The chain joins TRBV3-1 (or the pseudogene TRBV3-2) to TRBJ1-1; D not resolved. Trimming removed 7 bases at V and 14 bases at J, with 11 bases between. Germline V CDR1 and CDR2: LGHDT, YNNKEL (reference sequence). This CDR3 has 9 residues. The CDR3 region is CASTGAKFF. The DNA of the CDR3 is TGTGCCAGCACAGGAGCTAAGTTCTTT.

The chain joins TRBV2 to TRBJ2-3; 13 bases line up with TRBD2. The junction had 4 bases not matched to a gene; V was cut back by 6 bases and J by 4 bases. The CDR3 covers 15 residues. The germline V gene encodes CDR1 SNHLY and CDR2 FYNNEI. In nucleotides, the CDR3 is TGTGCCAGCAGAACCGGGACTAGCGGGGCAGATACGCAGTATTTT. Its translation: CASRTGTSGADTQYF.

The V gene is TRBV6-2 or TRBV6-3, the J gene TRBJ2-3, with 9 bases that match TRBD1. There are 13 residues in the CDR3. Germline CDR1 reads MNHEY; CDR2 reads SVGEGT. The V gene end was trimmed by 5 bases and the J gene end by 4 bases; junction bases not matched to a gene: 1. The CDR3 DNA reads as TGTGCCAGCAGTCGGACAGGGGCAGATACGCAGTATTTT. It yields the protein CASSRTGADTQYF.

In this sample, this clone turned up once. The chain uses TRBV11-3 and TRBJ2-2; D not certain. CDR1 SGHNT and CDR2 YENEEA come from the germline V gene. V was shortened by 0 bases and J by 0 bases, with 2 bases between the two germline ends. The CDR3 loop spans 14 amino acids. CDR3 amino acids: CASSLDSNTGELFF. The CDR3 DNA reads TGTGCCAGCAGCTTAGATTCGAACACCGGGGAGCTGTTTTTT.

A single count supports this clone. V gene TRBV5-1 combines with J gene TRBJ2-1, with TRBD2 identical over 11 bases. V dropped 4 bases and J dropped 2; count of bases not matched to a gene: 5. There are 16 residues in the CDR3. The V gene's germline CDR1 is SGHRS and CDR2 YFSETQ. This CDR3 is CASSGLAGGPYNEQFF. The CDR3 nucleotides are TGCGCCAGCAGCGGATTAGCGGGGGGGCCCTACAATGAGCAGTTCTTC. Full variable domain (missing parts from reference TRBV5-1 and TRBJ2-1): KAGVTQTPRYLIKTRGQQVTLSCSPISGHRSVSWYQQTPGQGLQFLFEYFSETQRNKGNFPGRFSGRQFSNSRSEMNVSTLELGDSALYLCASSGLAGGPYNEQFFGPGTRLTVL.

This chain joins TRBV19 and TRBJ2-2; 9 bases align to TRBD2. From germline, CDR1 is LNHDA and CDR2 SQIVND (reference sequence). The CDR3 runs to 16 residues. The trim removed 3 bases at V and 3 bases at J, leaving 5 bases unmatched. The CDR3 DNA is TGTGCCAGTAGTATCCATAGCGGGGGAGACACCGGGGAGCTGTTTTTT. Its protein product is CASSIHSGGDTGELFF. The whole variable domain, filled in from reference TRBV19 and TRBJ2-2, reads DGGITQSPKYLFRKEGQNVTLSCEQNLNHDAMYWYRQDPGQGLRLIYYSQIVNDFQKGDIAEGYSVSREKKESFPLTVTSAQKNPTAFYLCASSIHSGGDTGELFFGEGSRLTVL.

This clone has a single count. V gene TRBV10-2 combines with J gene TRBJ1-1; D not resolved. Germline values: CDR1 WSHSY, CDR2 SAAADI. The CDR3 runs to 13 residues. V lost 8 bases and J 1 base, leaving 11 bases between the germline ends. CDR3 residues: CASGQGRNTEAFF. The CDR3 nucleotides read TGCGCCAGCGGGCAAGGCAGGAACACTGAAGCTTTCTTT.

The chain uses TRBV7-6 and TRBJ2-3; no firm D call. V lost 2 bases and J lost 2, with 20 bases in between. The CDR3 has 18 residues. Germline CDR1 is SGHVS and CDR2 is FNYEAQ. CDR3 residues: CASSLRAQFRAFTDTQYF. CDR3 bases: TGTGCCAGCAGCTTACGGGCCCAGTTTAGGGCGTTCACAGATACGCAGTATTTT.

The CDR3 DNA sequence: TGCGCCAGCAGCTCAGACGTCACAGGGGGCAGTACTGAAGCTTTCTTT. Protein: CASSSDVTGGSTEAFF. The chain joins TRBV5-1 to TRBJ1-1; 9 positions match TRBD1. Germline values: CDR1 SGHRS, CDR2 YFSETQ. V lost 3 bases and J lost 5; bases outside the gene matches: 11. The CDR3 has 16 residues. Full variable domain (outside the CDR3, taken from reference TRBV5-1 and TRBJ1-1): KAGVTQTPRYLIKTRGQQVTLSCSPISGHRSVSWYQQTPGQGLQFLFEYFSETQRNKGNFPGRFSGRQFSNSRSEMNVSTLELGDSALYLCASSSDVTGGSTEAFFGQGTRLTVV.

V is TRBV6-4 and J is TRBJ2-1; D gene unclear. In germline, CDR1 is MRHNA, CDR2 SNTAGT. CDR3 length equals 12 residues. V was clipped by 0 bases and J by 4 bases, with 1 base between them. CDR3 residues: CASSDSYNEQFF. Here the CDR3 DNA reads TGTGCCAGCAGTGACTCGTACAATGAGCAGTTCTTC.

The gene calls are TRBV7-9 and TRBJ2-3; a weak D match, TRBD1 (5 bases). CDR3 size: 16 residues. V shed 1 base and J shed 3 bases, with 14 bases lying between them. CDR1 and CDR2 from the germline V gene are SEHNR and FQNEAQ (reference sequence). CDR3 sequence reads: CASSLVLAGQTDTQYF. In DNA form, the CDR3 reads TGTGCCAGCAGCTTAGTTTTGGCAGGGCAGACAGATACGCAGTATTTT.

The rearrangement uses TRBV7-8 and TRBJ1-1; D is unresolved. Germline assignment: CDR1 SGHVS and CDR2 FQNEAQ. The CDR3 is made up of 14 amino acids. Trimming took 3 bases from V and 0 from J, leaving 8 bases between them. In DNA, the CDR3 is TGTGCCAGCAGCTTCGGCCCCATGAACACTGAAGCTTTCTTT. This sequence encodes CASSFGPMNTEAFF. Full variable domain (missing parts from reference TRBV7-8 and TRBJ1-1): GAGVSQSPRYKVAKRGQDVALRCDPISGHVSLFWYQQALGQGPEFLTYFQNEAQLDKSGLPSDRFFAERPEGSVSTLKIQRTQQEDSAVYLCASSFGPMNTEAFFGQGTRLTVV.

The rearrangement uses TRBV25-1 and TRBJ2-7, with D tentatively TRBD1 (6 bases). CDR1 MGHDK and CDR2 SYGVNS come from the germline V gene. Trimming stripped 5 bases from V and 6 bases from J, with 8 bases between. The CDR3 consists of 11 residues. CDR3 loop: CASSRGGEQYF. The CDR3 bases are TGTGCCAGCAGTCGAGGGGGCGAGCAGTACTTC.

The CDR3 DNA reads TGCGCCAGCAGCTACGAGGGGTGGGGCAGCACAGATACGCAGTATTTT. Protein product: CASSYEGWGSTDTQYF. The rearrangement uses TRBV5-1 and TRBJ2-3; D is possibly TRBD1 or TRBD2 (5 bases each). V lost 3 bases and J lost 0, with 14 bases in between. Germline V lookup: CDR1 SGHRS, CDR2 YFSETQ. The CDR3 extends over 16 amino acids.

This rearrangement joins TRBV2 to TRBJ1-2, with D possibly TRBD1 on 5 matching bases. V was clipped by 4 bases and J by 4 bases, with 19 bases between them. This CDR3 has 16 amino acids. CDR1 and CDR2 from the germline V gene are SNHLY and FYNNEI. As DNA, the CDR3 is TGTGCCAGCAGTGGTGAGACAGAAACAACTGTCTATGGCTACACCTTC. As protein: CASSGETETTVYGYTF.

The chain joins TRBV5-1 to TRBJ2-5; TRBD2 aligns across 9 bases. V was pared by 0 bases and J by 2 bases, with 2 bases of the junction left unmatched. Germline lookup yields CDR1 SGHRS and CDR2 YFSETQ. The CDR3 length is 15 residues. CDR3 DNA sequence: TGCGCCAGCAGCTTGGTTCTAGCGGGGCAAGAGACCCAGTACTTC. Residues: CASSLVLAGQETQYF.

This clone has only a few counts. The V gene is TRBV12-3 or TRBV12-4, the J gene TRBJ2-4, with D uncertain. CDR3 size: 13 residues. The germline V and J ends were trimmed by 7 bases and 8 bases, with 15 bases remaining between them. The CDR3 loop reads CASTLSYRDIQYF. CDR3 in DNA: TGTGCCAGCACCCTTAGTTATAGGGACATTCAGTACTTC.

In its sample, this clone was seen once. The chain is built from TRBV6-6 and TRBJ2-3; 8 nucleotides agree with TRBD2. The CDR3 has 16 residues. V shed 5 bases and J 6 bases; nucleotides not matched to a gene: 13. Looked up from germline, CDR1 is MNHNY and CDR2 is SVGAGI (reference sequence). CDR3 in amino acids: CASSAPLRGGMDTQYF. In DNA, the CDR3 is TGTGCCAGCAGTGCACCCCTCCGGGGGGGGATGGATACGCAGTATTTT.

This clone was observed a handful of times. The rearrangement links TRBV2 to TRBJ2-7, with TRBD2 as a possible D gene (5 bases). V was trimmed by 7 bases and J by 2 bases, leaving 15 bases between them. Germline values: CDR1 SNHLY, CDR2 FYNNEI. The CDR3 consists of 14 residues. The CDR3 region has the DNA TGTGCCAGCATGGCAGGAGGCGGTCCCTACGAGCAGTACTTC. This sequence encodes CASMAGGGPYEQYF.